A few counts support the clone carrying this T cell receptor (beta chain). What it recognizes is unknown. Germline CDR1 is SGHNT and CDR2 is YYREEE (reference sequence). The CDR3 length is 14 residues. V lost 4 bases to trimming and J lost 6 bases; unmatched junction nucleotides: 7. This sample was taken from a study of T-cell memory formation after mild COVID-19. Each CDR3 protein is one row after TCRdb ran MiXCR on the 5' RACE reads. The sample lists 100,000 to 130,000 distinct CDR3 sequences, over 13% occurring once. General study findings and limits: Contracting clones localized mainly to CM and EM when CD4+ and mainly to EMRA when CD8+.

The chain employs TRBV5-4 and TRBJ2-1; TRBD2 aligns across 7 bases. The sequenced material came from PBMCs or a T cell subset sorted from them (not recorded which). This clonotype was obtained from a man aged 18 to 29 who had mild COVID-19 (a few samples of this study predate the infection). Cell type and time point are not known. DNA of the CDR3: TGTGCCAGCAGCCTGGGAGGGCCATCCAATGAGCAGTTCTTC. Translation gives CASSLGGPSNEQFF.